This T cell receptor beta chain was sequenced during a study of radiotherapy plus CTLA-4 blockade in lung cancer (dated by TCRdb to 2017 to 2018). Regarding the research as a whole: Objective responses occurred in around 20% of enrolled patients, and just over 30% achieved disease control.

The study tested focal radiation therapy combined with CTLA-4 blockade (ipilimumab) in patients with chemo-refractory metastatic non-small-cell lung cancer. V loses 5 bases of germline sequence and J loses 7 bases, and the interval between the two ends is 18 bases. The germline V gene (reference sequence) specifies MNHEY as CDR1 and SMNVEV as CDR2. From cysteine to phenylalanine, the CDR3 is 14 amino acids long. This entry keeps only the CDR3 DNA: 42 bases, framed from base 1. The library was produced with the immunoSEQ multiplex PCR assay. This is the immuneACCESS table as TCRdb keeps it, with only in-frame sequences that have V and J called. A part of the clones is gone; compared with another copy, unresolved V genes explain less than half, and the rest is unexplained. The sample table holds around 37,000 clones, of which 75% were seen once. The ten largest clones add up to about 14% of the sample.

General study outcomes and caveats: The strongest predictors of response were reported to be early dynamic shifts in blood T cell clones along with a rise in serum interferon-beta following radiation. After treatment with radiotherapy and ipilimumab, TCR clones that originated in tumors expanded in peripheral blood.

This clone showed up just a few times. There is no known antigen for this receptor. No base quality values were provided; no much bigger clone lies one nucleotide off. Specimen: peripheral blood, collected from a patient treated with radiotherapy plus ipilimumab. This sequence was found in a human donor with non-small cell lung cancer that progressed on radiotherapy plus ipilimumab. In this chain, TRBV27 is recombined with TRBJ2-7, with the D gene uncertain. CDR3 reads: CASSPLPLLGEQYF. The DNA is TGTGCCAGCAGTCCTCTCCCCTTACTCGGGGAGCAGTACTTC.